These 5 T cell receptor beta chains were sequenced from one sample in a study of tumor and adjacent non-tumor tissue in lung cancer. RNA was extracted from bulk tissue without any cell sorting. More than 3 cm separated this lung sample from the edge of the tumor. Three rounds of nested PCR, following a modified ARM-PCR protocol, produced the TCRbeta library. One entry per CDR3 protein results from TCRdb running MiXCR on the multiplex PCR reads. The sample consists of 75,000 to 90,000 distinct CDR3 sequences, 76% of them appearing once. Material: distant non-tumor lung tissue. All receptors derive from a woman aged 50 to 65 with non-small cell lung cancer.

This clonotype has more than one count but fewer than ten. This likely comes from a read error, as the CDR3 has no conserved phenylalanine or tryptophan at its end. V usage is TRBV12-3 or TRBV12-4 and J usage is TRBJ2-5; D may be TRBD1 or TRBD2 (5 bases each). The CDR3 is made up of 14 amino acids. CDR3 in amino acids: CAGSLPGTQETQYL. The CDR3 DNA reads TGTGCCGGCAGCTTACCCGGGACCCAAGAGACCCAGTACCTC.

The chain combines TRBV11-1 with TRBJ2-5; 9 bases map to TRBD2. This CDR3 has 16 amino acids. Germline CDR1 is SGHAT and CDR2 is FQDESV (reference sequence). The CDR3 DNA sequence: TGTGGCAGTAGCTATCGTCTAGCGGGAATGGGAGAGACCCAGTACTTC. Translated: CGSSYRLAGMGETQYF.

For this clonotype: Possible read error: a much larger clone is one base away. The chain uses TRBV2 and TRBJ2-3; weak D call: TRBD2 (5 bases). This CDR3 has 13 amino acids. Germline V gene sequence: CDR1 SNHLY, CDR2 FYNNEI. CDR3 region: CASQTEGLDMQYF. CDR3 in DNA: TGTGCCAGCCAAACCGAGGGTCTGGATATGCAGTATTTT.

As concerns this clonotype: This could be a read error, since a much larger clone is one nucleotide away. The V and J genes are TRBV5-1 and TRBJ2-7; D is unresolved. The CDR3 extends over 11 amino acids. CDR1 and CDR2 from the germline V gene are SGHRS and YFSETQ. CDR3 loop: CASSSIYKQYF. CDR3 DNA sequence: TGCGCCAGCAGCAGCATCTACAAGCAGTACTTC.

This clonotype has just one count. A much larger clone differs from this one at a single base, so this may be a read error. This sequence joins TRBV4-1 and TRBJ1-1; D call uncertain. The CDR3 length is 16 residues. V was shortened by 1 base and J by 7 bases, with 19 bases between the two germline ends. Looked up from germline, CDR1 is MGHRA and CDR2 is YSYEKL. CDR3 protein: CASSQGLRAISFEAFF. The CDR3 DNA sequence: TGCGCCAGCAGCCAAGGATTGAGGGCCATCTCCTTTGAAGCTTTCTTT.